Listed here are 5 T cell receptor beta chains from one sample, sequenced in a study of human T cells and chemical hapten exposure. Indicated time point: healthy volunteer bleed at 2 weeks. Before extraction, the whole blood was not fractionated, and total RNA was taken from it. MiXCR was run by TCRdb on the RACE reads, yielding one entry per CDR3 protein. Of 75,000 to 100,000 distinct CDR3 sequences listed, around 8.8% are singletons. Sequences were obtained from whole blood. The receptors were sampled from a female donor in good health. Some clones in this sample may be carry-over from other donors' samples.

This clonotype has only a few counts. The chain carries TRBV28 and TRBJ2-4, with 7 bases matching TRBD1. This CDR3 is 16 amino acids long. Germline CDR1 reads MDHEN; CDR2 reads SYDVKM. With 3 bases clipped from V and 7 bases from J, the junction kept 12 bases outside the gene matches. The CDR3 DNA reads TGTGCCAGCAGTTTGCCCCCCCAGGGACAGAGGAACATTCAGTACTTC. The encoded protein is CASSLPPQGQRNIQYF.

The V gene is TRBV28, the J gene TRBJ2-6, with a weak D call TRBD2 (5 bases). The CDR3 sequence is 15 residues long. Trimming cost V 3 bases and J 2 bases, with 8 bases left between them. Germline CDR1 is MDHEN and CDR2 is SYDVKM. CDR3 bases: TGTGCCAGCAGTTTCGGGAAAGCTGGGGCCAACGTCCTGACTTTC. Translation gives CASSFGKAGANVLTF. The full variable domain, in which reference TRBV28 and TRBJ2-6 provide the parts outside the CDR3, is DVKVTQSSRYLVKRTGEKVFLECVQDMDHENMFWYRQDPGLGLRLIYFSYDVKMKEKGDIPEGYSVSREKKERFSLILESASTNQTSMYLCASSFGKAGANVLTFGAGSRLTVL.

The chain uses TRBV20-1 and TRBJ2-5; D gene ambiguous. CDR3 length: 14 residues. The V gene lost 3 bases and the J gene lost 7 bases, with 18 bases spanning the gap. Looked up from germline, CDR1 is DFQATT and CDR2 is SNEGSKA (reference sequence). CDR3 nucleotide sequence: TGCAGTGCTAGTTGGGGTTCCAACTTGGGGACCCAGTACTTC. This gives the protein CSASWGSNLGTQYF.

This clonotype was counted ten times or more. V usage is TRBV5-1 and J usage is TRBJ2-3; unclear D gene. Germline V gives CDR1 SGHRS, CDR2 YFSETQ. V was shortened by 2 bases and J by 5 bases, with 12 bases between the two germline ends. The CDR3 is made up of 14 amino acids. CDR3 DNA sequence: TGCGCCAGCAGCTTAGCAGTAGGGCTAGATACGCAGTATTTT. It codes for CASSLAVGLDTQYF.

At least ten counts were recorded for this clonotype. This chain connects TRBV4-2 to TRBJ2-2, with TRBD2 matching over 14 bases. The V gene's germline CDR1 is LGHNA and CDR2 YNFKEQ. The CDR3 has 16 amino acids. The ends lost 3 bases at V and 7 bases at J; junction bases unmatched: 4. CDR3 loop: CASSQGTSGSVGELFF. As DNA, the CDR3 is TGTGCCAGCAGCCAGGGGACTAGCGGGAGTGTCGGGGAGCTGTTTTTT.